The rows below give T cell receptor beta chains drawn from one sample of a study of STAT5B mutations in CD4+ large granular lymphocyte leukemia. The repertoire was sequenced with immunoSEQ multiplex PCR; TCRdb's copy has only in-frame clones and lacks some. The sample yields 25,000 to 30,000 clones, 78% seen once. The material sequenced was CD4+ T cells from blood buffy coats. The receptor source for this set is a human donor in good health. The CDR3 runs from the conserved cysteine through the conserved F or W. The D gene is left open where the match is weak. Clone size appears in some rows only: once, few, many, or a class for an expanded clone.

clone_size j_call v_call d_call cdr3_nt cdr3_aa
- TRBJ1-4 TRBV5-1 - TGCGCCAGCGGACTGGAGGGAACTAATGAAAAACTGTTTTTT CASGLEGTNEKLFF
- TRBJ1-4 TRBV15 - TGTGCCACCAAGAGGGGTGCAACTAATGAAAAACTGTTTTTT CATKRGATNEKLFF
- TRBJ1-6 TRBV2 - TGTGCCAGCAGTGTCAGTCCGCCGGTTAATTCACCCCTCCACTTT CASSVSPPVNSPLHF
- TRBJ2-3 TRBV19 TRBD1 TGTGCCAGTAGTGGCGGGACAGGGGCAGATACGCAGTATTTT CASSGGTGADTQYF
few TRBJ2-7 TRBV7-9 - TGTGCCAGCAGCTTAGTTGGGGCCTACGAGCAGTACTTC CASSLVGAYEQYF
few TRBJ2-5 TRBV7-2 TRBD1 TGTGCCAGCAGCTCGACAGGGATTGGGCAAGAGACCCAGTACTTC CASSSTGIGQETQYF
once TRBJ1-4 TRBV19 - TGTGCCAGTAAGGGGGGTCTGGAAACTAATGAAAAACTGTTTTTT CASKGGLETNEKLFF
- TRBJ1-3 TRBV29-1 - TGCAGCGTTGACTATTCGGGCTCTGGAAACACCATATATTTT CSVDYSGSGNTIYF
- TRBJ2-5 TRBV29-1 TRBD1 TGCAGCTGTGGACAGGGGCTCCAAGAGACCCAGTACTTC CSCGQGLQETQYF
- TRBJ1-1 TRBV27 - TGTGCCAGCAGACCAGGGCTGAACACTGAAGCTTTCTTT CASRPGLNTEAFF
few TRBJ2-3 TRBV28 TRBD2 TGTGCCAGCAGCCATAGCGGGGTAAGCACAGATACGCAGTATTTT CASSHSGVSTDTQYF
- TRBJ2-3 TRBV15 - TGTGCCACCCAGGGTAGGACAGATACGCAGTATTTT CATQGRTDTQYF
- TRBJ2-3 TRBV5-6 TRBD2 TGTGCCAGCAGCCCCGGACTAGCGGGGGGGACGGATACGCAGTATTTT CASSPGLAGGTDTQYF
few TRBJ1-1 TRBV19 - TGTGCCAGTAGGACCCTAGGGTCGGGGCGAGAAGCTTTCTTT CASRTLGSGREAFF
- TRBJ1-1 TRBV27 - TGTGCCAGCAGTAACCAACAGGGACCCACTGAAGCTTTCTTT CASSNQQGPTEAFF
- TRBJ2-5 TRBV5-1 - TGCGCCAGCAGCTTACAAGAGACCCAGTACTTC CASSLQETQYF
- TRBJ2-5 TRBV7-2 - TGTGCCAGCAGCGTATTAGAGACCCAGTACTTC CASSVLETQYF
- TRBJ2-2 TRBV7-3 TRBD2 TGTGCCAGCAGCTTAAGTGGGACTAGCTCCCCGACCGGGGAGCTGTTTTTT CASSLSGTSSPTGELFF
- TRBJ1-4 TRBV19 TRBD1 TGTGCCACCCGAGGACAGGGCAATGAAAAACTGTTTTTT CATRGQGNEKLFF
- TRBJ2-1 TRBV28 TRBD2 TGTGCCAGCAGCTATCTTGGACTAGCGGGAGGGGGGAATGAGCAGTTCTTC CASSYLGLAGGGNEQFF
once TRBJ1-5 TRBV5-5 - TGTGCCAGCAGCTCCGGTATTAAGAAGCCCCAGCATTTT CASSSGIKKPQHF
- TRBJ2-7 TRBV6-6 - TGTGCCAGCAGTCCTCAGGGTTACGAGCAGTACTTC CASSPQGYEQYF
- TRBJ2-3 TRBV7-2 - TGTGCCAGCAGCCCCGGGGCGACCACAGATACGCAGTATTTT CASSPGATTDTQYF
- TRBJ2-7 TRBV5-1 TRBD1 TGCGCCAGCAGCCCTTCTATAGGGACAGGGAGAGACGAGCAGTACTTC CASSPSIGTGRDEQYF
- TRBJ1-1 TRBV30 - TGTGCCTGGAGCGGGTCGGGTACTGAAGCTTTCTTT CAWSGSGTEAFF
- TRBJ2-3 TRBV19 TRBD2 TGTGCCAGTAGTATGAACCCCCCGGGGGGGAGCACAGATACGCAGTATTTT CASSMNPPGGSTDTQYF
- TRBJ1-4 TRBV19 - TGTGCCAGTAGTATGGGTCGGGGTACTAATGAAAAACTGTTTTTT CASSMGRGTNEKLFF
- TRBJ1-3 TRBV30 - TGTGCCTGGGATAGCCAGGGAAACACCATATATTTT CAWDSQGNTIYF